A selection of T cell receptor beta chains follows, all from one sample in a study of cytomegalovirus exposure and HLA in healthy donors. The method was immunoSEQ multiplex PCR; TCRdb's version includes in-frame clones alone and lacks a portion of them. The table records 130,000 to 150,000 clones, approximately 74% of them present only once. The sample consisted of PBMCs. Receptors were obtained from a young man in good health and CMV-seropositive. The CDR3 runs from the conserved cysteine through the conserved F or W. A D gene is named only where the DNA matches it firmly. Rows give clone size only sometimes, using once, few, many, or a class for an expanded clone.

size | J | D | V | CDR3 | DNA
- | TRBJ2-1 | TRBD2 | TRBV6-5 | CASSYRGGRAYNEQFF | TGTGCCAGCAGTTACCGTGGCGGGAGGGCGTACAATGAGCAGTTCTTC
- | TRBJ2-1 | TRBD2 | TRBV5-1 | CASSFWTSGSSNNEQFF | TGCGCCAGCAGCTTCTGGACTAGCGGGAGTTCCAACAATGAGCAGTTCTTC
- | TRBJ2-1 | TRBD2 | TRBV10-3 | CAINREVGFGEQFF | TGTGCCATCAATCGGGAGGTTGGATTCGGGGAGCAGTTCTTC
- | TRBJ2-5 | TRBD2 | TRBV27 | CASSLSSGRAVRETQYF | TGTGCCAGCAGTTTATCAAGCGGGAGGGCCGTTAGGGAGACCCAGTACTTC
- | TRBJ2-4 | - | TRBV18 | CASSPGEKNIQYF | TGTGCCAGCTCACCAGGGGAGAAAAACATTCAGTACTTC
- | TRBJ1-1 | - | TRBV27 | CASSSRGGGVNTEAFF | TGTGCCAGCAGTTCCCGAGGAGGAGGAGTTAACACTGAAGCTTTCTTT
- | TRBJ2-7 | TRBD2 | TRBV14 | CASSQDPSVAGTYEQYF | TGTGCCAGCAGCCAAGATCCGTCGGTAGCGGGGACCTACGAGCAGTACTTC
- | TRBJ1-5 | TRBD1 | TRBV19 | CASRTDRVSQPQHF | TGTGCCAGTAGGACAGACAGGGTGTCTCAGCCCCAGCATTTT
few | TRBJ2-1 | TRBD2 | TRBV7-8 | CASSPSPLAGVVNEQFF | TGTGCCAGCAGCCCCTCCCCCCTAGCGGGAGTGGTGAATGAGCAGTTCTTC
- | TRBJ1-2 | - | TRBV6-5 | CASSYPVRARYTF | TGTGCCAGCAGTTACCCGGTCAGGGCCCGCTACACCTTC
- | TRBJ1-1 | TRBD1 | TRBV2 | CASARQGITEAFF | TGTGCCAGCGCACGACAGGGGATCACTGAAGCTTTCTTT
- | TRBJ2-6 | - | TRBV15 | CATRMRDSGANVLTF | TGTGCCACCCGTATGAGGGACTCTGGGGCCAACGTCCTGACTTTC
- | TRBJ1-2 | - | TRBV5-1 | CASSFDGEYGYTF | TGCGCCAGCAGCTTCGACGGGGAGTATGGCTACACCTTC
- | TRBJ1-5 | TRBD1 | TRBV5-8 | CASSWGQRYQPQHF | TGTGCCAGCAGCTGGGGACAGAGATATCAGCCCCAGCATTTT
- | TRBJ1-5 | - | TRBV6-1 | CASSSQVPSNQPQHF | TGTGCCAGCAGTTCACAGGTACCTAGCAATCAGCCCCAGCATTTT
few | TRBJ1-5 | TRBD1 | TRBV29-1 | CSVQQGADQPQHF | TGCAGCGTCCAACAGGGGGCGGATCAGCCCCAGCATTTT
- | TRBJ2-2 | - | TRBV28 | CASTFGAGELFF | -
- | TRBJ2-2 | - | TRBV25-1 | CASSERLVDGTGELFF | TGTGCCAGCAGTGAGCGACTAGTAGATGGGACCGGGGAGCTGTTTTTT
once | TRBJ2-3 | - | TRBV7-2 | CASSRRTSTDTQYF | TGTGCCAGCAGTCGCAGGACTAGCACAGATACGCAGTATTTT
- | TRBJ2-7 | - | TRBV6-1 | CASSEGYRGLREQYF | TGTGCCAGCAGTGAAGGATACAGGGGACTGAGGGAGCAGTACTTC
- | TRBJ1-5 | TRBD1 | TRBV10-3 | CAISATDRGNNQPQHF | TGTGCCATCAGTGCCACGGACAGGGGCAACAATCAGCCCCAGCATTTT
- | TRBJ2-1 | - | TRBV18 | CASSQTPSSYNEQFF | TGTGCCAGCTCCCAGACTCCGAGCTCCTACAATGAGCAGTTCTTC
few | TRBJ1-1 | TRBD1 | TRBV7-9 | CASTRGGTGVNTEAFF | TGTGCCAGCACACGAGGGGGGACAGGGGTGAACACTGAAGCTTTCTTT
- | TRBJ1-2 | - | TRBV28 | CASRIRGISYGYTF | TGTGCCAGCAGGATTAGGGGGATTTCCTATGGCTACACCTTC
- | TRBJ2-5 | - | TRBV28 | CASSYLTPGTETQYF | TGTGCCAGCAGCTACCTTACTCCCGGTACTGAGACCCAGTACTTC
- | TRBJ1-1 | - | TRBV14 | CASSKPGSKNTEAFF | TGTGCCAGCAGCAAGCCGGGAAGCAAGAACACTGAAGCTTTCTTT
few | TRBJ2-1 | TRBD2 | TRBV7-3 | CASSLTGIAGDNEQFF | TGTGCCAGCAGCTTAACGGGGATAGCGGGAGACAATGAGCAGTTCTTC
few | TRBJ1-4 | TRBD1 | TRBV28 | CASSFGGRGLEKLFF | TGTGCCAGCAGTTTCGGTGGCAGGGGGCTGGAAAAACTGTTTTTT
- | TRBJ2-3 | - | TRBV27 | CASSPPRGAGTDTQYF | TGTGCCAGCAGTCCCCCTCGGGGGGCCGGCACAGATACGCAGTATTTT
- | TRBJ2-7 | - | TRBV30 | CAWGRDYEQYF | TGTGCCTGGGGCAGGGACTACGAGCAGTACTTC
- | TRBJ2-1 | TRBD1 | TRBV14 | CASSQPGGLNEQFF | TGTGCCAGCAGCCAACCAGGGGGTTTGAATGAGCAGTTCTTC
- | TRBJ2-1 | - | TRBV7-6 | CASSRRTVQGVLDEQFF | TGTGCCAGCAGCCGACGAACTGTACAGGGAGTATTGGATGAGCAGTTCTTC